This TCR beta chain was recorded in a study of technical replicates of blood from several donors (dated by TCRdb to 2016 to 2017). A word on this clone: Its antigen remains unidentified. It has no much larger one-base neighbor in the sample; base qualities were not kept.

The library was built by means of the immunoSEQ multiplex PCR assay. The clones in this table, taken by TCRdb from immuneACCESS, are in-frame only. Not every clone is retained; where verified, under half of the shortfall comes from an unresolved V gene, and the cause of the rest is unknown. This sample holds about 71,000 clones; just under 95% were observed only once. Clones ranked in the top ten supply about 0.37% of the sample. The cysteine opens and the phenylalanine closes a CDR3 of 14 amino acids. Here the CDR3 DNA is all that survives: 42 bases in frame from base 1. The junction shows trimming of 7 bases on V and 3 bases on J, plus 13 bases between the germline ends. The germline V gene yields MGHDK for CDR1 and SYGVNS for CDR2.

This receptor was identified in a human donor in good health. The specimen was T cells isolated from PBMCs. This receptor chain uses TRBV25-1 and TRBJ1-3; a confident D gene designation cannot be given. The CDR3 has the sequence CASIPTGSGNTIYF. The bases read TGTGCCAGCATTCCCACGGGGAGTGGAAACACCATATATTTT. Outside the CDR3, residues come from the reference TRBV25-1 and TRBJ1-3 proteins, so the full variable domain is: EADIYQTPRYLVIGTGKKITLECSQTMGHDKMYWYQQDPGMELHLIHYSYGVNSTEKGDLSSESTVSRIRTEHFPLTLESARPSHTSQYLCASIPTGSGNTIYFGEGSWLTVV.